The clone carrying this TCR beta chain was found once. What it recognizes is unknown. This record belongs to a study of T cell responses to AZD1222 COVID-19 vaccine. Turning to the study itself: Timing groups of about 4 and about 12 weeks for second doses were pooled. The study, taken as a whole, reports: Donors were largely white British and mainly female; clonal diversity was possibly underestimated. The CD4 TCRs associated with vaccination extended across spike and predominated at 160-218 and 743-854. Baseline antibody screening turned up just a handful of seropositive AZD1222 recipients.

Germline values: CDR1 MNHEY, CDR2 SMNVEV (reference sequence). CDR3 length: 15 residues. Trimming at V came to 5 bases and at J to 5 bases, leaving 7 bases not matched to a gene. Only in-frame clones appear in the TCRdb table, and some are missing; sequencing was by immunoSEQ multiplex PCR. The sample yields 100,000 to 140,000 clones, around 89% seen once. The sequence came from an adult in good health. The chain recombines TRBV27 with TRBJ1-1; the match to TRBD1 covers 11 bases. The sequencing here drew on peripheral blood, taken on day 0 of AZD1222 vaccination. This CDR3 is CASSPNGQGATEAFF. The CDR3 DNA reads TGTGCCAGCAGTCCGAATGGACAGGGGGCGACTGAAGCTTTCTTT.